These 28 T cell receptor beta chains originate from one sample sequenced in a study of CD8 T cells in ankylosing spondylitis (dated by TCRdb to 2015 to 2018). Here is what the overall study found, with its caveats: A TCR beta motif made up of under ten highly homologous amino acid variants appeared to be characteristic of blood from ankylosing spondylitis patients.

Receptor libraries were prepared by 5' RACE. For sequencing, an Illumina HiSeq 2500 was employed. TCRdb itself trimmed the public reads at Q25 with fastp, ran MiXCR and retained productive beta chains. When rows share a CDR3 protein, they turn into one entry using the most common DNA and genes. The sample records around 540,000 distinct CDR3 sequences, about 12% of which are singletons. Jointly, the top ten make up around 6.8% of the sample. No antigens are known for them. Sequenced input: blood, either unsorted or a sorted T cell fraction (not recorded which). The source is a male donor with ankylosing spondylitis.

This clonotype came up a few times. J is TRBJ2-4 and V is TRBV2; 10 bases are a match to TRBD1. The CDR3 is 14 amino acids. Trimming cost V 7 bases and J 3 bases; bases outside gene matches: 3. CDR1 is SNHLY, CDR2 FYNNEI, per germline. The CDR3 region is CASKTGGGKNIQYF. The CDR3 DNA reads as TGTGCCAGCAAGACAGGGGGCGGCAAAAACATTCAGTACTTC.

This clonotype was counted at least ten times. The rearrangement joins TRBV7-6 to TRBJ2-3; D ambiguous. The CDR3 consists of 14 residues. Deletions cut 3 bases from V and 4 bases from J, with 11 bases between. The germline CDR1 and CDR2 sequences are SGHVS and FNYEAQ. CDR3 nucleotides: TGTGCCAGCAGCTTTTGGGCTTACTCAGATACGCAGTATTTT. This sequence encodes CASSFWAYSDTQYF.

The chain employs TRBV5-6 and TRBJ2-7, with 8 nucleotides matching TRBD2. CDR3 length: 15 residues. In germline, CDR1 is SGHDT, CDR2 YYEEEE. J gave up 2 bases and V 0 bases, and 4 bases lay outside the gene matches. The CDR3 sequence: CASSLGAGGAYEQYV. The CDR3 coding sequence is TGTGCCAGCAGCTTGGGGGCGGGAGGCGCCTACGAGCAGTACGTC.

There are a few counts of this clonotype. The J gene is TRBJ1-5, the V gene TRBV7-2; possibly TRBD1 for D (5 bases). Germline CDR1 SGHTA, CDR2 FQGNSA. V was pared by 1 base and J by 2 bases, with 9 bases between. The CDR3 extends over 15 amino acids. CDR3 coding DNA: TGTGCCAGCAGCTTAGGGATCAGGGGCAATCAGCCCCAGCATTTT. This translates into CASSLGIRGNQPQHF.

This clonotype has a count of ten or more. The CDR3 is CASSLAGLYEQYF. The DNA for the CDR3 is TGTGCCAGCAGCCTAGCGGGTCTCTACGAGCAGTACTTC. The gene calls are TRBV2 and TRBJ2-7, with 8 bases identical to TRBD2. Trimming at V came to 6 bases and at J to 3 bases, leaving 4 bases not matched to a gene. The CDR3 has 13 amino acids. Germline CDR1 is SNHLY and CDR2 is FYNNEI.

In this sample, this clonotype turned up a few times. This rearrangement joins TRBV24-1 to TRBJ1-2; 8 bases map to TRBD1. This CDR3 has 13 amino acids. The germline gives CDR1 KGHDR, CDR2 SFDVKD. V was pared by 7 bases and J by 2 bases, with 2 bases of the junction left unmatched. The CDR3 DNA reads TGTGCCACCAGAGGGGACAGGAACTATGGCTACACCTTC. Residues: CATRGDRNYGYTF.

CDR3 DNA: TGTGCCAGTAGGGGGGACGTAGGTCCCAATCAGCCCCAGCATTTT. It encodes CASRGDVGPNQPQHF. The chain links TRBV19 to TRBJ1-5; D may be TRBD1 (5 bases). Germline CDR1 and CDR2: LNHDA and SQIVND (reference sequence). This CDR3 spans 15 amino acids. V shed 6 bases and J shed 3 bases, with 15 bases lying between them.

Ten or more counts support this clonotype. The gene calls are TRBV29-1 and TRBJ2-5, with 9 bases that match TRBD2. V gave up 5 bases and J gave up 5 bases; unmatched junction bases: 6. CDR1 is SQVTM and CDR2 is ANQGSEA in the germline V gene. The CDR3 contains 13 residues. Here the CDR3 DNA reads TGCAGCGTTCCATTAGCGGGAGTGGAGACCCAGTACTTC. This translates into CSVPLAGVETQYF.

This clonotype was recorded a few times. The rearrangement joins TRBV25-1 to TRBJ2-7, with D possibly being TRBD1 (6 bases). Trimming took 1 base from V and 0 from J, leaving 10 bases between them. The CDR3 sequence is 15 residues long. Germline lookup yields CDR1 MGHDK and CDR2 SYGVNS. Written as DNA, the CDR3 is TGTGCCAGCAGTGAATCGGCAGGGGCCTCCTACGAGCAGTACTTC. Its protein is CASSESAGASYEQYF.

This clonotype was seen more than once but under ten times. This chain joins TRBV11-1 and TRBJ2-5, with D possibly matching TRBD2 (6 bases). This CDR3 has 15 residues. The germline V and J ends were trimmed by 1 base and 3 bases, with 12 bases remaining between them. Germline CDR1 and CDR2: SGHAT and FQDESV (reference sequence). This chain's CDR3 is CASSLGMGGKETQYF. CDR3 bases: TGTGCCAGCAGCTTAGGAATGGGCGGGAAAGAGACCCAGTACTTC.

The J gene is TRBJ1-2, the V gene TRBV7-2, with a tentative D call TRBD1 (5 bases). Germline-derived CDR1 and CDR2 are SGHTA and FQGNSA. This CDR3 region has 14 residues. V was pared by 5 bases and J by 6 bases, with 16 bases between. Here the CDR3 reads CASSIVREEHGYTF. The CDR3 coding sequence is TGTGCCAGCAGCATCGTCAGGGAAGAACATGGCTACACCTTC.

This chain links TRBV6-1 with TRBJ2-2; D call uncertain. V shed 2 bases and J shed 1 base, with 11 bases lying between them. CDR1 is MNHNS, CDR2 SASEGT, per germline. The CDR3 length is 16 residues. The DNA for the CDR3 is TGTGCCAGCAGTGAACTTGGCAGGCGGAACACCGGGGAGCTGTTTTTT. It is translated as CASSELGRRNTGELFF.

V and J are TRBV12-5 and TRBJ2-3; D remains ambiguous. The CDR3 contains 12 residues. Germline V lookup: CDR1 LGHNT, CDR2 FRNRAP. V lost 2 bases and J 8 bases, leaving 8 bases between the germline ends. CDR3 loop: CASGLPRGTQYF. The CDR3 DNA reads as TGTGCTAGTGGTTTGCCTCGAGGTACGCAGTATTTT. Filled out from reference TRBV12-5 and TRBJ2-3, the complete variable domain reads DARVTQTPRHKVTEMGQEVTMRCQPILGHNTVFWYRQTMMQGLELLAYFRNRAPLDDSGMPKDRFSAEMPDATLATLKIQPSEPRDSAVYFCASGLPRGTQYFGPGTRLTVL.

The genes are TRBV4-1 and TRBJ1-2; a possible D gene is TRBD1 (5 bases). Germline lookup yields CDR1 MGHRA and CDR2 YSYEKL. V lost 0 bases, J lost 7 bases, and 15 bases lay in between. The CDR3 is 15 residues long. Here the CDR3 reads CASSQDLGLLPGYTF. CDR3 DNA: TGCGCCAGCAGCCAAGATCTGGGACTTTTGCCTGGCTACACCTTC.

The genes are TRBV15 and TRBJ2-1; 12 bases line up with TRBD1. The CDR3 contains 15 residues. Germline CDR1 LNHNV, CDR2 YYDKDF (reference sequence). J gave up 6 bases and V 5 bases, and 5 bases lay outside the gene matches. CDR3 nucleotides: TGTGCCACCAGCCCCGGGACAGGGGGCATCAATGAGCAGTTCTTC. Translating it yields CATSPGTGGINEQFF.

In DNA, the CDR3 is TGCGCCAGCAGCTTGGCGGGCCCTGAAGCTTTCTTT. Translated, it gives CASSLAGPEAFF. The chain recombines TRBV5-1 with TRBJ1-1; unclear D gene. With 0 bases removed from V and 6 bases from J, the gap between germline ends came to 6 bases. Germline loops: CDR1 SGHRS, CDR2 YFSETQ. The CDR3 contains 12 residues.

This clonotype was observed a few times. The chain employs TRBV19 and TRBJ1-1; tentatively, D is TRBD1 (5 bases). The germline V gene has CDR1 LNHDA and CDR2 SQIVND (reference sequence). This CDR3 region has 16 residues. Trimming removed 7 bases at V and 2 bases at J, with 20 bases between. CDR3 DNA: TGTGCCAGTACCCTGGGCAGGGTTGACCGAAACACTGAAGCTTTCTTT. It codes for CASTLGRVDRNTEAFF. Full variable domain (remainder filled in from reference TRBV19 and TRBJ1-1): DGGITQSPKYLFRKEGQNVTLSCEQNLNHDAMYWYRQDPGQGLRLIYYSQIVNDFQKGDIAEGYSVSREKKESFPLTVTSAQKNPTAFYLCASTLGRVDRNTEAFFGQGTRLTVV.

This clonotype appeared many times. The chain recombines TRBV11-2 with TRBJ2-7; D possibly corresponds to TRBD1 (8 bases). The germline V gene has CDR1 SGHAT and CDR2 FQNNGV. The CDR3 consists of 18 residues. The V gene lost 5 bases and the J gene lost 2 bases, with 25 bases spanning the gap. The CDR3 sequence: CASSRRIQGGSRTYEQYF. In nucleotides, the CDR3 is TGTGCCAGCAGCCGCAGAATACAGGGGGGGTCTAGGACCTACGAGCAGTACTTC.

J is TRBJ2-7 and V is TRBV5-1; the match to TRBD1 covers 8 bases. The germline V gene encodes CDR1 SGHRS and CDR2 YFSETQ. CDR3 length: 15 amino acids. Losses at the gene ends were 2 bases for V and 3 bases for J; bases not matched to a gene: 7. The CDR3 coding sequence is TGCGCCAGCAGCTTACGGACAGGGAATGGCTACGAGCAGTACTTC. Translated: CASSLRTGNGYEQYF.

This clonotype was seen a handful of times. This chain joins TRBV20-1 and TRBJ1-2; D is unresolved. Germline V gene lookup returns CDR1 DFQATT and CDR2 SNEGSKA (reference sequence). The V end was cut by 0 bases, the J end by 3 bases, with 11 bases between. The CDR3 runs 14 residues. This chain's CDR3 is CSARDSGTHYGYTF. Here the CDR3 DNA reads TGCAGTGCTAGAGATTCCGGCACACACTATGGCTACACCTTC.

This clonotype occurred a few times. This rearrangement joins TRBV20-1 to TRBJ2-1; 9 positions agree with TRBD2. Germline CDR1 DFQATT, CDR2 SNEGSKA (reference sequence). The CDR3 has 13 amino acids. The trim removed 8 bases at V and 9 bases at J, leaving 11 bases unmatched. CDR3 coding DNA: TGCAGTTCAAGCGGGACTAGCACGAGTGAGCAGTTCTTC. Translation: CSSSGTSTSEQFF.

The V call is TRBV5-1, the J call TRBJ2-3; unclear D gene. The germline V gene encodes CDR1 SGHRS and CDR2 YFSETQ. There are 13 residues in the CDR3. Trimming removed 4 bases at V and 6 bases at J, with 12 bases between. The CDR3 here is CASSPPNGDTQYF. In DNA, the CDR3 is TGCGCCAGCAGCCCCCCCAACGGGGATACGCAGTATTTT.

This clonotype occurred many times. J is TRBJ2-2 and V is TRBV29-1; D may be TRBD1 (7 bases). The germline gives CDR1 SQVTM, CDR2 ANQGSEA. V was cut by 7 bases and J by 6 bases, with 21 bases left in between. This CDR3 region has 15 residues. The CDR3 region is CSGKVRQGGAGELFF. The CDR3 region has the DNA TGCAGCGGCAAAGTTCGTCAGGGGGGCGCCGGGGAGCTGTTTTTT.

This clonotype was seen a few times. V is TRBV10-3 and J is TRBJ2-2; D call uncertain. The CDR3 is made up of 15 amino acids. Trimming took off 7 bases at V and 6 bases at J, with 18 bases between the two ends. Germline V gene lookup returns CDR1 ENHRY and CDR2 SYGVKD. CDR3 in amino acids: CAININGRTSGELFF. The CDR3 DNA is TGTGCCATCAACATAAACGGAAGGACCTCCGGGGAGCTGTTTTTT.

This chain joins TRBV18 and TRBJ2-7, with D possibly being TRBD2 (6 bases). The CDR3 runs 13 residues. Germline assignment: CDR1 KGHSH and CDR2 LQKENI. V gave up 3 bases and J gave up 7 bases, with 13 bases separating them. The CDR3 nucleotides are TGTGCCAGCTCACCTGGGGGGTCCCAAGAGCAGTACGTC. As protein: CASSPGGSQEQYV.

This clonotype has a handful of counts. The V call is TRBV2, the J call TRBJ1-1, with TRBD1 matching 9 bases. This CDR3 has 15 amino acids. The junction had 9 bases not matched to a gene; V was cut back by 5 bases and J by 5 bases. Germline CDR1 SNHLY, CDR2 FYNNEI. Written as DNA, the CDR3 is TGTGCCAGCAGTACATGGACAGGGGCGGGGACTGAAGCTTTCTTT. It specifies CASSTWTGAGTEAFF.

The sample holds many counts of this clonotype. The chain employs TRBV7-9 and TRBJ1-1; TRBD1 agrees at 8 bases. CDR1 is SEHNR, CDR2 FQNEAQ, per germline (reference sequence). The CDR3 covers 16 residues. V shed 1 base, J shed 4 bases, and the junction held 8 bases outside the gene matches. This chain's CDR3 is CASSLGTGLVSTEAFF. As DNA, the CDR3 is TGTGCCAGCAGCTTAGGGACAGGGTTGGTGTCCACTGAAGCTTTCTTT.

The CDR3, as DNA: TGTGCCAGCAGTAGTCAAGGGCTAAGTATGACTGAAGCTTTCTTT. Encoded protein: CASSSQGLSMTEAFF. This chain uses TRBV7-2 with TRBJ1-1, with no clear D. The V end was cut by 6 bases, the J end by 5 bases, with 19 bases between. The CDR3 is 15 residues long. Germline V gives CDR1 SGHTA, CDR2 FQGNSA.